The 9 T cell receptor beta chains below all came from one sample that was sequenced in a study of T cell clones after liver transplantation. Sequencing was performed with immunoSEQ multiplex PCR; in TCRdb, only in-frame clones are kept and a portion is missing. The sample has roughly 60,000 clones; 70% to 80% are singletons. This specimen was CD4+ T cells from blood, taken at the roughly 16-month timepoint. The receptors originated from a human patient who received a liver transplant. Certain T cells may be donor cells from the graft.

The rearrangement joins TRBV6-1 to TRBJ1-4; D gene ambiguous. The germline gives CDR1 MNHNS, CDR2 SASEGT. CDR3 length: 15 amino acids. V shed 1 base and J shed 0 bases, with 6 bases lying between them. The CDR3, as DNA: TGTGCCAGCAGTGAAGGACACACAACTAATGAAAAACTGTTTTTT. Translating gives CASSEGHTTNEKLFF.

The chain uses TRBV18 and TRBJ1-3; D unclear. Trimming removed 3 bases from V and 0 bases from J, with 12 bases in between. This CDR3 comprises 16 residues. Germline CDR1 and CDR2: KGHSH and LQKENI. The CDR3 here is CASSPFDGSSGNTIYF. DNA for the CDR3: TGTGCCAGCTCACCCTTCGACGGAAGCTCTGGAAACACCATATATTTT.

V and J are TRBV2 and TRBJ2-3; no definite D call. This CDR3 region has 15 residues. Germline CDR1 and CDR2: SNHLY and FYNNEI. Trimming left V 4 bases short and J 1 base short, with 12 bases between. This CDR3 reads CASSGLGFGTDTQYF. The CDR3 DNA is TGTGCCAGCAGTGGTCTAGGTTTCGGCACAGATACGCAGTATTTT.

The chain is built from TRBV7-2 and TRBJ2-7; the D gene is possibly TRBD2 (5 bases). The CDR3 totals 13 residues. V was trimmed by 3 bases and J by 6 bases, leaving 12 bases between them. Germline CDR1 is SGHTA and CDR2 is FQGNSA. CDR3 residues: CASSLGDGREQYF. DNA for the CDR3: TGTGCCAGCAGCTTGGGAGATGGCCGCGAGCAGTACTTC.

This clone came up a few times. The rearrangement links TRBV10-3 to TRBJ1-6; D gene uncertain. Germline V lookup: CDR1 ENHRY, CDR2 SYGVKD. The CDR3 runs to 14 residues. The V gene lost 4 bases and the J gene lost 5 bases, with 9 bases spanning the gap. CDR3 nucleotides: TGTGCCATCAGTGTTAACAGCAATAATTCACCCCTCCACTTT. Residues: CAISVNSNNSPLHF.

The V and J genes are TRBV28 and TRBJ1-2; maybe TRBD1 (6 bases). CDR1 MDHEN and CDR2 SYDVKM come from the germline V gene. The CDR3 extends over 13 amino acids. V dropped 4 bases and J dropped 5 bases, with 11 bases sitting between them. CDR3 nucleotides: TGTGCCAGCAGTTCAACAGGGCCTTATGGCTACACCTTC. Translation gives CASSSTGPYGYTF.

The V gene is TRBV5-1, the J gene TRBJ2-6; TRBD2 agrees at 7 bases. Germline V gene lookup returns CDR1 SGHRS and CDR2 YFSETQ. The CDR3 is 18 residues long. J gave up 1 base and V 0 bases, and 7 bases lay outside the gene matches. The CDR3 here is CASSLDMGGASGANVLTF. The CDR3 region has the DNA TGCGCCAGCAGCTTGGATATGGGAGGGGCGTCTGGGGCCAACGTCCTGACTTTC.

In this sample, this clone turned up a few times. V is TRBV28 and J is TRBJ1-3; TRBD1 agrees at 8 bases. The J segment lost 8 bases and the V segment lost 6 bases, leaving 12 bases of the junction unmatched. The germline V gene has CDR1 MDHEN and CDR2 SYDVKM. The CDR3 spans 15 residues. CDR3 sequence (DNA): TGTGCCAGCAGGGCCACCGGGACAGGCGGGGACACCATATATTTT. It translates to CASRATGTGGDTIYF.

V gene TRBV10-3 combines with J gene TRBJ2-1; 10 bases are shared with TRBD1. V lost 3 bases to trimming and J lost 6 bases; unmatched junction nucleotides: 8. The CDR3 is 16 residues long. The germline gives CDR1 ENHRY, CDR2 SYGVKD. The CDR3 reads CAISDFGTGVANEQFF. The CDR3 nucleotides read TGTGCCATCAGTGATTTTGGGACAGGGGTGGCCAATGAGCAGTTCTTC.